This is a list of T cell receptor beta chains from one sample in a study of molecular identifiers for immune sequencing clone quantification. TCRdb independently ran MiXCR on the PCR reads; one entry per CDR3 protein. Among over 600,000 distinct CDR3 sequences, about 20% were seen once, and the ten largest hold around 0.86%. Input material: naive CD8+ T cells from blood, with Jurkat cell RNA spiked in. The receptors were sampled from a human donor in good health. Some libraries in this study had Jurkat cell RNA spiked in. Each CDR3 is given with its conserved first and last residue. A D gene is named only where the DNA matches it firmly. Size values are once, few and many counts, or a class for expanded clones, and some rows have none.

size,J,D,V,CDR3,DNA
few,TRBJ2-1,TRBD2,TRBV7-3,CASSLTGLAGGLNEQFF,TGTGCCAGCAGCTTAACTGGACTAGCGGGAGGGTTAAACGAGCAGTTCTTC
-,TRBJ1-2,TRBD1,TRBV6-2/TRBV6-3,CASSYFQTGGYYGYTF,TGTGCCAGCAGTTACTTTCAGACAGGGGGATACTATGGCTACACCTTC
many,TRBJ2-7,TRBD1,TRBV5-6,CASSWGQGSYEQYF,TGTGCCAGCAGCTGGGGACAGGGGTCCTACGAGCAGTACTTC
many,TRBJ1-4,-,TRBV20-1,CSASEGEHEKLFF,TGCAGTGCCTCCGAGGGGGAGCATGAAAAACTGTTTTTT
many,TRBJ2-2,-,TRBV7-2,CASFGGTGELFF,TGTGCCAGCTTCGGTGGGACCGGGGAGCTGTTTTTT
few,TRBJ2-1,-,TRBV3-2,CASRPQDFSGGALSYNEQFF,TGTGCCAGCAGGCCACAAGATTTCAGCGGGGGGGCCTTGTCCTACAATGAGCAGTTCTTC
-,TRBJ1-4,TRBD1,TRBV27,CASSNTLPQGATNEKLFF,TGTGCCAGCAGTAACACCCTACCACAGGGGGCCACTAATGAAAAACTGTTTTTT
few,TRBJ2-3,-,TRBV6-2/TRBV6-3,CASSRRAAGTDTQYF,TGTGCCAGCAGTCGGAGGGCCGCCGGCACAGATACGCAGTATTTT
many,TRBJ2-2,-,TRBV29-1,CSVVIGSGELFF,TGCAGCGTTGTCATAGGGAGCGGGGAGCTGTTTTTT
-,TRBJ1-5,-,TRBV4-1,CASSQDWTVISNQPQHF,TGCGCCAGCAGCCAAGATTGGACAGTGATTAGCAATCAGCCCCAGCATTTT
many,TRBJ1-3,-,TRBV20-1,CSARVPDGNTIYF,TGCAGTGCTAGAGTGCCGGATGGAAACACCATATATTTT
many,TRBJ1-6,-,TRBV4-1,CASSQRVTAYNSPLHF,TGCGCCAGCAGCCAACGGGTCACTGCCTATAATTCACCCCTCCACTTT
-,TRBJ1-1,-,TRBV19,CASTDTVNTEAFF,TGTGCCAGTACCGATACAGTGAACACTGAAGCTTTCTTT
few,TRBJ2-5,-,TRBV20-1,CSARDGVGSNQETQYF,TGCAGTGCTAGAGATGGGGTCGGCAGCAACCAAGAGACCCAGTACTTC
many,TRBJ1-4,-,TRBV2,CASDRSAGNEKLFF,TGTGCCAGCGATAGGTCGGCAGGAAATGAAAAACTGTTTTTT
many,TRBJ1-6,-,TRBV20-1,CSARDQEPFPLHF,TGCAGTGCTAGAGATCAGGAACCGTTTCCCCTCCACTTT
many,TRBJ2-3,TRBD2,TRBV7-9,CASSLTGLSTDTQYF,TGTGCCAGCAGCTTAACGGGACTAAGCACAGATACGCAGTATTTT
many,TRBJ2-7,-,TRBV6-2/TRBV6-3,CASSYDTAQYSYEQYF,TGTGCCAGCAGTTACGACACGGCCCAATATTCCTACGAGCAGTACTTC
many,TRBJ2-3,-,TRBV5-6,CASSSLSRDTQYF,TGTGCCAGCAGCTCCCTGTCACGAGATACGCAGTATTTT
-,TRBJ1-4,-,TRBV27,CASSLVGTTNEKLFF,TGTGCCAGCAGTTTAGTAGGAACAACTAATGAAAAACTGTTTTTT
-,TRBJ2-3,-,TRBV9,CASSVRWADTQYF,TGTGCCAGCAGCGTTCGGTGGGCAGATACGCAGTATTTT
many,TRBJ2-7,-,TRBV14,CASSPEKGFYEQYF,TGTGCCAGCAGCCCAGAAAAGGGGTTTTACGAGCAGTACTTC
many,TRBJ2-7,-,TRBV7-9,CASSLVPGVYEQYF,TGTGCCAGCAGCTTAGTTCCAGGGGTATACGAGCAGTACTTC
many,TRBJ2-5,TRBD2,TRBV13,CASSPPLAGEYEETQYF,TGTGCCAGCAGCCCACCACTAGCGGGAGAGTATGAAGAGACCCAGTACTTC
-,TRBJ1-2,-,TRBV27,CASRGGDWGYTF,TGTGCCAGCCGGGGGGGTGATTGGGGCTACACCTTC
many,TRBJ1-1,-,TRBV29-1,CSVEDESSREALAEAFF,TGCAGCGTTGAAGATGAGAGTTCCAGGGAAGCCCTCGCTGAAGCTTTCTTT
many,TRBJ2-7,-,TRBV5-1,CASAPYGGSYEQYF,TGCGCCAGCGCCCCCTACGGGGGCTCCTACGAGCAGTACTTC
few,TRBJ1-1,TRBD1,TRBV6-5,CASSQGARTEAFF,TGTGCCAGTTCACAGGGGGCGCGGACTGAAGCTTTCTTT
-,TRBJ1-1,TRBD1,TRBV6-2/TRBV6-3,CASSLHPGQAGWGTEAFF,TGTGCCAGCAGCCTTCACCCTGGACAGGCTGGTTGGGGCACTGAAGCTTTCTTT
many,TRBJ1-1,-,TRBV18,CASSSSFPDTEAFF,TGTGCCAGCTCATCCTCGTTCCCGGACACTGAAGCTTTCTTT
few,TRBJ2-7,TRBD1,TRBV6-2/TRBV6-3,CASSRLIQGGKEQYF,TGTGCCAGCAGCCGACTGATACAGGGGGGTAAGGAGCAGTACTTC
few,TRBJ2-3,-,TRBV18,CASSPPSPGADTQYF,TGTGCCAGCTCACCACCGAGTCCGGGGGCAGATACGCAGTATTTT
many,TRBJ2-5,-,TRBV15,CATSSTGTQKETQYF,TGTGCCACCAGCAGCACCGGGACACAAAAAGAGACCCAGTACTTC
many,TRBJ2-7,-,TRBV20-1,CSARGTDKSPEQYF,TGCAGTGCTAGAGGGACAGATAAGTCTCCCGAGCAGTACTTC
many,TRBJ2-4,-,TRBV11-2,CASSRPPIAKNIQYF,TGTGCCAGCAGCCGACCACCCATAGCCAAAAACATTCAGTACTTC
many,TRBJ2-7,TRBD1,TRBV28,CASSSGTGYLYEQYF,TGTGCCAGCAGTTCCGGGACAGGGTACCTCTACGAGCAGTACTTC
-,TRBJ2-6,-,TRBV9,CASSEPGSGGANVLTF,TGTGCCAGCAGCGAACCAGGGTCAGGTGGGGCCAACGTCCTGACTTTC
many,TRBJ2-7,-,TRBV7-9,CASSPPGADEQYF,TGTGCCAGCAGCCCGCCTGGGGCGGACGAGCAGTACTTC
many,TRBJ2-3,TRBD1,TRBV6-1,CASSEARRGLTDTQYF,TGTGCCAGCAGTGAAGCGCGCAGGGGGCTGACAGATACGCAGTATTTT
many,TRBJ1-5,-,TRBV6-1,CASREDGNQPQHF,TGTGCCAGCAGAGAAGACGGGAATCAGCCCCAGCATTTT